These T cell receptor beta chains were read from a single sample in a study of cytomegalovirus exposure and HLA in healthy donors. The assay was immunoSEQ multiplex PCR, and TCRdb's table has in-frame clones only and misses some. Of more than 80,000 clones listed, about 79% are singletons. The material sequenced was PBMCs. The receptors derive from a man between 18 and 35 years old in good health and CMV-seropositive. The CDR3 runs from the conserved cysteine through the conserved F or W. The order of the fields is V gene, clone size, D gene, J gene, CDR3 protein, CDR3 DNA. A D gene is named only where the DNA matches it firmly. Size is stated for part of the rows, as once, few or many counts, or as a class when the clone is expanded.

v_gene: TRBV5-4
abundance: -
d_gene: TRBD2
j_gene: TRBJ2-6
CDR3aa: CASSTRLAVHSGANVLTF
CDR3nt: TGTGCCAGCAGCACCCGACTAGCGGTACACTCTGGGGCCAACGTCCTGACTTTC

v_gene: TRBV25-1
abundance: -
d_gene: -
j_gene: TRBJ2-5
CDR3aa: CASSGRRGVTETQYF
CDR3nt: TGTGCCAGCAGTGGGCGAAGGGGTGTCACAGAGACCCAGTACTTC

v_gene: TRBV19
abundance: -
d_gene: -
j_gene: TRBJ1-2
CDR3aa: CASSIDGKRHGYTF
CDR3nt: TGTGCCAGTAGTATAGATGGGAAGCGGCATGGCTACACCTTC

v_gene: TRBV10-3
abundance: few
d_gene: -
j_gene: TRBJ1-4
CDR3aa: CATAVTGTNEKLFF
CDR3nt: TGTGCCACCGCCGTTACAGGGACTAATGAAAAACTGTTTTTT

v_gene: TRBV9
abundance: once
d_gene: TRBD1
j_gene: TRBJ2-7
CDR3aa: CASSVGGQYYEQYF
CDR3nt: TGTGCCAGCAGCGTAGGGGGACAGTACTACGAGCAGTACTTC

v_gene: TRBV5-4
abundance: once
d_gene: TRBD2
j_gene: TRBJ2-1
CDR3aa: CASSSTSGGNNEQFF
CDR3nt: TGTGCCAGCAGCAGTACTAGCGGGGGAAACAATGAGCAGTTCTTC

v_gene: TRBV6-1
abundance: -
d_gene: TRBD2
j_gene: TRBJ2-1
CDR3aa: CASSEGTSGTRQFF
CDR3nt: TGTGCCAGCAGTGAAGGGACTAGCGGGACCCGGCAGTTCTTC

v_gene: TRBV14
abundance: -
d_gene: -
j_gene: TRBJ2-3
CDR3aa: CASSQDRGFSAQYF
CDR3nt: TGTGCCAGCAGCCAAGATCGGGGGTTCTCGGCGCAGTATTTT

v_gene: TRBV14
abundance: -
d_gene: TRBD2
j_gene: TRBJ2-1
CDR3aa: CASSPTGLDLGNEQFF
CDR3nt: TGTGCCAGCAGCCCCACGGGACTAGACTTAGGCAATGAGCAGTTCTTC

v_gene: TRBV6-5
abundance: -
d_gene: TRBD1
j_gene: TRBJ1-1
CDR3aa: CASSPGTGYTEAFF
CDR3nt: TGTGCCAGCAGTCCCGGGACAGGGTACACTGAAGCTTTCTTT

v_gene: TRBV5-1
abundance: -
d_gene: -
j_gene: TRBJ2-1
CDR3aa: CASSLTSRYNEQFF
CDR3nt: TGCGCCAGCAGCTTGACTAGCAGGTACAATGAGCAGTTCTTC

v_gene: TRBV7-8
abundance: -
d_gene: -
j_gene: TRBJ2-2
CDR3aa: CANELANNTGELFF
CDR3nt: TGTGCCAACGAGCTAGCGAATAACACCGGGGAGCTGTTTTTT

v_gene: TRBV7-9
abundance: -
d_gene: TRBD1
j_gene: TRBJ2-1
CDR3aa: CASSPGGAVNEQFF
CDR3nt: TGTGCCAGCAGCCCAGGGGGAGCGGTGAATGAGCAGTTCTTC

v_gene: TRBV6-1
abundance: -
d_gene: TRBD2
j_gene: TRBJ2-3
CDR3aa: CASSVLAGETDTQYF
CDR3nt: TGTGCCAGCAGTGTACTAGCGGGAGAGACAGATACGCAGTATTTT

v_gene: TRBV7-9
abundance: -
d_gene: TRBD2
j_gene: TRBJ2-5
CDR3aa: CATSKSGGPETQYF
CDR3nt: TGTGCCACCTCCAAATCGGGAGGTCCTGAGACCCAGTACTTC

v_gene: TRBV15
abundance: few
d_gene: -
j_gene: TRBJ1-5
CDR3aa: CATSRDPSGNQPQHF
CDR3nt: TGTGCCACCAGCAGAGATCCGTCGGGCAATCAGCCCCAGCATTTT

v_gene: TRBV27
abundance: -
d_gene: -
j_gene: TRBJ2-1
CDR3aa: CASSLRGRINEQFF
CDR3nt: TGTGCCAGCAGTTTAAGAGGGAGGATTAATGAGCAGTTCTTC

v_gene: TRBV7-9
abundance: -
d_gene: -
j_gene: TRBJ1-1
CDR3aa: CASSFISPSTTEAFF
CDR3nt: TGTGCCAGCAGCTTTATATCACCTAGTACCACTGAAGCTTTCTTT

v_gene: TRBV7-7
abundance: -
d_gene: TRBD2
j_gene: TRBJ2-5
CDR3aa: CASSLATSRETQYF
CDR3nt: TGTGCTAGCAGCTTAGCGACTAGCAGAGAGACCCAGTACTTC

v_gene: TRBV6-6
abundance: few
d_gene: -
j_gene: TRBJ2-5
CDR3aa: CASSYPGASGETQYF
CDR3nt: TGTGCCAGCAGTTACCCAGGGGCTAGCGGAGAGACCCAGTACTTC

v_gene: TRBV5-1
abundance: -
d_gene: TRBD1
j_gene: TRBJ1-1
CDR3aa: CAGSTSPGQGATEAFF
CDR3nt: TGCGCCGGCAGCACCAGCCCGGGACAGGGGGCCACTGAAGCTTTCTTT

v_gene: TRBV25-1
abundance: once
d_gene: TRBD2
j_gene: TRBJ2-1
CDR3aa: CASSKPGLASNEQFF
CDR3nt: TGTGCCAGCAGTAAACCGGGACTAGCGAGCAATGAGCAGTTCTTC

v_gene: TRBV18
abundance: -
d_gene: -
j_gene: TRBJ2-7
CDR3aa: CASSPWSGSYEQYF
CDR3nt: TGTGCCAGCTCACCATGGTCAGGCTCCTACGAGCAGTACTTC

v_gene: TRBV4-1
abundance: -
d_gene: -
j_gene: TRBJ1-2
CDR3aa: CASSQEWQALYTF
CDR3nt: TGCGCCAGCAGCCAAGAATGGCAGGCCCTCTACACCTTC

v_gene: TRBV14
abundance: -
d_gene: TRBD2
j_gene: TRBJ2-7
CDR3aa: CASSPLTSGGATYEQYF
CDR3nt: TGTGCCAGCAGCCCCCTAACTAGCGGGGGGGCCACCTACGAGCAGTACTTC

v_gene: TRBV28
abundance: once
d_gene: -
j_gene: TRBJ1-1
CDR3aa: CASSSEITLHNTEAFF
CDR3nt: TGTGCCAGCAGCTCGGAGATAACTCTTCATAACACTGAAGCTTTCTTT

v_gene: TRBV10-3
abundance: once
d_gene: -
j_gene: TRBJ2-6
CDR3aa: CAISASGTQAGANVLTF
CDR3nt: TGTGCCATCAGTGCCTCTGGGACACAAGCTGGGGCCAACGTCCTGACTTTC

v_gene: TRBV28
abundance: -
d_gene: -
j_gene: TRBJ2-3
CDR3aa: CASSFFSSPAKTDTQYF
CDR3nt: TGTGCCAGCAGTTTCTTCTCTTCACCCGCGAAGACAGATACGCAGTATTTT

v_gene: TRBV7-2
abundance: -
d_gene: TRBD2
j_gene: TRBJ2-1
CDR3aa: CASSLGGRVEQFF
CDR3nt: TGTGCCAGCAGCTTAGGTGGGAGGGTTGAGCAGTTCTTC

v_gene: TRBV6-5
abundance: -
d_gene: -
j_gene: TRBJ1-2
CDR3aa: CASSYTGVYGYTF
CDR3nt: TGTGCCAGCAGTTACACAGGCGTCTATGGCTACACCTTC

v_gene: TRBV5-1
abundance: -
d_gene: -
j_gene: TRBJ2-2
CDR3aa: CASSLFREQTGELFF
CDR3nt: TGCGCCAGCAGCTTGTTCCGGGAGCAAACCGGGGAGCTGTTTTTT

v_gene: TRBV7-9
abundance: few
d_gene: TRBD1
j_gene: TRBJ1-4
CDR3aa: CASTPGQHNEKLFF
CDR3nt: TGTGCCAGCACCCCGGGACAGCACAATGAAAAACTGTTTTTT

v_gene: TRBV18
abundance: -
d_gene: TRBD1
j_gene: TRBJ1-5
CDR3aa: CASSPGQGNQPQHF
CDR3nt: TGTGCCAGCTCACCGGGACAGGGCAATCAGCCCCAGCATTTT

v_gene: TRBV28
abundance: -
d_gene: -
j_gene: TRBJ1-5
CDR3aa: CASSYRQPQHF
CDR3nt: TGTGCCAGCAGTTATCGTCAGCCCCAGCATTTT

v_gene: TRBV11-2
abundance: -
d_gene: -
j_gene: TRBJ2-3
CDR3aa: CASSFLESHTDTQYF
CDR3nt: TGTGCCAGCAGCTTCCTAGAGTCCCACACAGATACGCAGTATTTT

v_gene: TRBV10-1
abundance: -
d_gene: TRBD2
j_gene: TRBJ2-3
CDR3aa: CASSGTSGSTDTQYF
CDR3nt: TGCGCCAGCAGCGGGACTAGCGGGAGTACAGATACGCAGTATTTT

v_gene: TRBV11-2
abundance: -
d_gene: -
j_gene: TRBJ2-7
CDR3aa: CASSLSDSSYEQYF
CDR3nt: TGTGCCAGCAGCTTAAGTGATAGCTCCTACGAGCAGTACTTC

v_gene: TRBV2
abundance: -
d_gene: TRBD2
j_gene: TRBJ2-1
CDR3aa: CASPTGTSGYNEQFF
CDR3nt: TGTGCCAGCCCCACGGGGACTAGCGGCTACAATGAGCAGTTCTTC

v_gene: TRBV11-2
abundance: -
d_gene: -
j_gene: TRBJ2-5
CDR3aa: CASSFGRGDQETQYF
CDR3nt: TGTGCCAGCAGCTTCGGCAGGGGTGACCAAGAGACCCAGTACTTC

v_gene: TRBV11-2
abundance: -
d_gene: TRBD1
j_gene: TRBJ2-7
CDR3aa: CASSLVLTGGEDYEQYF
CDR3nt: TGTGCCAGCAGCTTAGTATTGACAGGGGGCGAGGACTACGAGCAGTACTTC

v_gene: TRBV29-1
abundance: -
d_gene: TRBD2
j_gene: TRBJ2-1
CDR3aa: CSVDVLAAYNEQFF
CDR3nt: TGCAGCGTTGACGTCCTAGCGGCGTACAATGAGCAGTTCTTC

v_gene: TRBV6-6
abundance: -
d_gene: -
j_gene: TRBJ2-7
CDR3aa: CASRGGGSYEQYF
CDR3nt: TGTGCCAGCAGGGGGGGCGGGAGCTACGAGCAGTACTTC

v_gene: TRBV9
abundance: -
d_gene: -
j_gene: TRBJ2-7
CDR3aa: CASSSQGMPYEQYF
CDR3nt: TGTGCCAGCAGCTCGCAGGGCATGCCCTACGAGCAGTACTTC

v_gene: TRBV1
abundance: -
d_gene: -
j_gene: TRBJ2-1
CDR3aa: CTSSQVGSGWLLNEQFF
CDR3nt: TGCACCAGCAGCCAAGTCGGTAGCGGGTGGTTGCTCAATGAGCAGTTCTTC

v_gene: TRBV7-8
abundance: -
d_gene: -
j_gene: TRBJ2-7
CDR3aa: CASSSEWAPRGEQYF
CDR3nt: TGTGCCAGCAGCTCAGAGTGGGCCCCTCGGGGAGAGCAGTACTTC

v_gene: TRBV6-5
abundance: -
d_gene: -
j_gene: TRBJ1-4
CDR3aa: CASKVQGSSEKLFF
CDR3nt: TGTGCCAGCAAGGTCCAGGGTAGTAGTGAAAAACTGTTTTTT

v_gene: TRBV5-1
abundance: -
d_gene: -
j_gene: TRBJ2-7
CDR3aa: CASSHIRDTYEQYF
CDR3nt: TGCGCCAGCAGTCATATCCGGGACACCTACGAGCAGTACTTC

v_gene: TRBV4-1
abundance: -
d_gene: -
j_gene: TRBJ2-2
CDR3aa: CASSQGPHAPGELFF
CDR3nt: TGCGCCAGCAGCCAGGGGCCGCACGCCCCCGGGGAGCTGTTTTTT